The subject of this entry is one T cell receptor beta chain. Extracted RNA was reverse transcribed into cDNA, the sequencing template. TCRdb's copy holds only in-frame clones and misses some; the assay was immunoSEQ multiplex PCR. The table lists about 180,000 clones, 50% to 65% of them singletons. This entry is derived from a study of CD8+ T cells in alopecia areata. Trimming cost V 4 bases and J 3 bases; bases outside gene matches: 9. The CDR3 is 15 amino acids. Germline CDR1 reads SQVTM; CDR2 reads ANQGSEA. Treatment defined: oral pan-JAK inhibitor, 5-10 mg twice daily. The clonotype originates from a human donor with alopecia areata. This chain connects TRBV29-1 to TRBJ2-1, with 7 bases that match TRBD2. The material was CD8+ T cells sorted from blood, obtained at week 24, from a patient treated with tofacitinib. CDR3: CSVGAGLADYNEQFF. CDR3 in DNA: TGCAGCGTTGGGGCCGGGCTAGCGGACTACAATGAGCAGTTCTTC.